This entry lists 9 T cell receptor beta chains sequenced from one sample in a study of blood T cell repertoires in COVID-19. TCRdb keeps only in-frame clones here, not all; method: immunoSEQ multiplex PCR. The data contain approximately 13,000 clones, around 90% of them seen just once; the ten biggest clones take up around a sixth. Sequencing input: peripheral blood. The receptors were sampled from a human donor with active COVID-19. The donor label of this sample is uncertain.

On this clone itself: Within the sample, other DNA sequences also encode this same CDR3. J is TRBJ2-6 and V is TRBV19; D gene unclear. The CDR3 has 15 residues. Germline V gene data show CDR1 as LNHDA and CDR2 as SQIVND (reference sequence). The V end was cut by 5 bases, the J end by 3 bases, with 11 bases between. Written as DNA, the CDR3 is TGTGCCAGTAGTCGGCAGGCCTTTGGGGCCAACGTCCTGACTTTC. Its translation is CASSRQAFGANVLTF.

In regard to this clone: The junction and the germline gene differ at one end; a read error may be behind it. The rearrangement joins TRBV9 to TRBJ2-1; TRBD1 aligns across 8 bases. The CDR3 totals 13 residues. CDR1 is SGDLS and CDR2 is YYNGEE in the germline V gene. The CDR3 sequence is CASSVDLTQGVLF. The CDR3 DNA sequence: TGTGCCAGCAGCGTAGATTTAACACAGGGGGTGCTCTTC.

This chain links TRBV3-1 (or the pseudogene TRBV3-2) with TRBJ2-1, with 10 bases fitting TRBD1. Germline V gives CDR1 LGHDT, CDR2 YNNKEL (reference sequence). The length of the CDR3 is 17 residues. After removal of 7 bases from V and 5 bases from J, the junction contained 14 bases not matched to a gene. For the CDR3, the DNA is TGTGCCAGCACCAAAGCCTCTTGGGGACAGGGGAACAATGAGCAGTTCTTC. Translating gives CASTKASWGQGNNEQFF.

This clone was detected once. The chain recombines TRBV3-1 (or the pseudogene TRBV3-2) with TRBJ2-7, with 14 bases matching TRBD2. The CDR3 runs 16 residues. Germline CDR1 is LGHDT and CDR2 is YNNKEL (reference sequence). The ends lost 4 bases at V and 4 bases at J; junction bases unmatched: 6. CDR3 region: CASSPGLAGGGYEQYF. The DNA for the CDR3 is TGTGCCAGCAGCCCCGGACTAGCGGGAGGTGGGTACGAGCAGTACTTC.

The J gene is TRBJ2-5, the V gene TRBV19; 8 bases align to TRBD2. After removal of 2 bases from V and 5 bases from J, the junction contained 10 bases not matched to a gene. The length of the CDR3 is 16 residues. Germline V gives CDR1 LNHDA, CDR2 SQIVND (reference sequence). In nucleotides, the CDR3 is TGTGCCAGTAGTATACGGATAGCGGGACCTGGGGAGACCCAGTACTTC. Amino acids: CASSIRIAGPGETQYF.

The CDR3 nucleotides read TGTGCCATCAGTGAGGCAACAGGATACGCAGGGGAGACCCAGTACTTC. This encodes CAISEATGYAGETQYF. V is TRBV10-3 and J is TRBJ2-5, with TRBD1 as a possible D gene (5 bases). The CDR3 contains 16 residues. With 2 bases removed from V and 5 bases from J, the gap between germline ends came to 18 bases. CDR1 is ENHRY, CDR2 SYGVKD, per germline.

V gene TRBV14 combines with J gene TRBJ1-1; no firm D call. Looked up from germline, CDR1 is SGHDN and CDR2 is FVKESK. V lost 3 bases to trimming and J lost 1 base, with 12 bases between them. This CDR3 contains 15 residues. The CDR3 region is CASSHPDGGNTEAFF. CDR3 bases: TGTGCCAGCAGCCACCCCGATGGAGGGAACACTGAAGCTTTCTTT.

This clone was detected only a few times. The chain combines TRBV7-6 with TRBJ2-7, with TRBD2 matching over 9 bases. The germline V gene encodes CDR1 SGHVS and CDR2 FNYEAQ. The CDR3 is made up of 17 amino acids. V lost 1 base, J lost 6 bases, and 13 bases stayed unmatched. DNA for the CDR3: TGTGCCAGCAGCTTAGTTTCGTTAGTGGGACTAGCTGCCGAGCAGTACTTC. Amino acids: CASSLVSLVGLAAEQYF.

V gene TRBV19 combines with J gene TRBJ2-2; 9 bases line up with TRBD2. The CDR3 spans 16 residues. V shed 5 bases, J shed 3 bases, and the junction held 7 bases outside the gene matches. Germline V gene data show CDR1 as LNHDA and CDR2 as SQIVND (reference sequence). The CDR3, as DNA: TGTGCCAGTAGTGCGGGGGGGCCTGTGGACACCGGGGAGCTGTTTTTT. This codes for CASSAGGPVDTGELFF.